This TCR beta chain was retrieved from a study of PD-1 blockade in classical Hodgkin lymphoma. Across the study: Each patient was given nivolumab 3 mg/kg through a vein every 2 weeks.

Study findings and constraints: Patients excluded were those beginning nivolumab under 1 year after ASCT. What caused the repertoire differences, perhaps disease activity or prior therapy, remains undefined.

Profiled with immunoSEQ multiplex PCR; TCRdb holds only in-frame clones, not every one. The sample includes more than 15,000 clones, 86% seen only once; the top ten take about 12%. The sample holds a few counts of this clone. Its antigen is undetermined. J was trimmed by 11 bases and V by 1 base; bases with no gene match: 5. Germline V gene sequence: CDR1 LNHDA, CDR2 SQIVND (reference sequence). The CDR3 has 16 amino acids. Relapse after autologous stem cell transplantation occurred in every patient, and brentuximab vedotin exposure varied. Here the sequenced sample was peripheral blood mononuclear cells (PBMCs), taken before the second cycle of nivolumab. The rearrangement uses TRBV19 and TRBJ2-1; 16 nucleotides line up with TRBD2. The TCR was taken from a human donor with classical Hodgkin lymphoma. CDR3 in DNA: TGTGCCAGTAGTATAGGACCGGGACTAGCGGGGGGGAAGCAGTTCTTC. It codes for CASSIGPGLAGGKQFF.